A single sample is the source of the 13 T cell receptor beta chains below, sequenced in a study of blood T cell repertoires in COVID-19. Here immunoSEQ multiplex PCR was the method, and the copy in TCRdb shows in-frame clones only, minus some. The table has 200,000 to 250,000 clones, more than 75% seen once. Sequences were obtained from PBMCs or T cells enriched from blood (not recorded which). These receptors all come from a woman aged 50 to 60 who had recovered from COVID-19.

This clone was seen just once. The rearrangement uses TRBV28 and TRBJ2-5; tentative D call: TRBD2 (6 bases). Trimming took off 3 bases at V and 9 bases at J, with 17 bases between the two ends. This CDR3 is 14 amino acids long. Germline CDR1 is MDHEN and CDR2 is SYDVKM. CDR3 loop: CASSLRDFQVAQYF. The CDR3 coding sequence is TGTGCCAGCAGTTTGCGGGACTTTCAAGTGGCCCAGTACTTC.

Worth noting for this clone: This same CDR3 is encoded by further DNA sequences in the sample. V usage is TRBV5-1 and J usage is TRBJ2-5; 9 bases match TRBD2. The germline CDR1 and CDR2 sequences are SGHRS and YFSETQ. The CDR3 contains 14 residues. V was clipped by 2 bases and J by 5 bases; unmatched bases: 4. CDR3 DNA sequence: TGCGCCAGCAGCTTCGGCGGGGGGGTGGAGACCCAGTACTTC. Amino acid sequence: CASSFGGGVETQYF.

The chain is built from TRBV11-2 and TRBJ2-7; D remains ambiguous. The CDR3 spans 13 residues. Germline V gene data show CDR1 as SGHAT and CDR2 as FQNNGV. The germline V and J ends were trimmed by 2 bases and 4 bases, with 9 bases remaining between them. CDR3 nucleotides: TGTGCCAGCAGCTTACCCAGAATTTACGAGCAGTACTTC. Its protein is CASSLPRIYEQYF.

This chain uses TRBV24-1 with TRBJ1-5; D may be TRBD1 (5 bases). The CDR3 is 14 residues long. Germline-derived CDR1 and CDR2 are KGHDR and SFDVKD. V was shortened by 7 bases and J by 3 bases, with 12 bases between the two germline ends. CDR3 sequence (DNA): TGTGCCACCAGCCCGAGACAGATCAATCAGCCCCAGCATTTT. This gives the protein CATSPRQINQPQHF.

The chain has TRBV18 and TRBJ2-3; 9 nucleotides match TRBD1. The germline gives CDR1 KGHSH, CDR2 LQKENI. Trimming took 3 bases from V and 5 from J; bases not matched to a gene: 6. The CDR3 length is 15 residues. The CDR3 sequence: CASSPSTGGIDTQYF. The CDR3 bases are TGTGCCAGCTCACCGTCGACAGGGGGAATAGATACGCAGTATTTT.

V gene TRBV7-9 combines with J gene TRBJ1-3; D remains ambiguous. Germline values: CDR1 SEHNR, CDR2 FQNEAQ (reference sequence). The CDR3 runs to 11 residues. V lost 5 bases and J lost 6, with 5 bases in between. The CDR3 loop reads CASSPQNTIYF. In DNA, the CDR3 is TGTGCCAGCAGCCCCCAAAACACCATATATTTT.

The V gene is TRBV4-1, the J gene TRBJ1-6, with D possibly matching TRBD1 (6 bases). Germline CDR1 and CDR2: MGHRA and YSYEKL. Trimming left V 1 base short and J 7 bases short, with 11 bases between. The CDR3 has 15 amino acids. The CDR3 reads CASSQGGGGNSPLHF. The CDR3 DNA reads TGCGCCAGCAGCCAAGGAGGGGGGGGGAATTCACCCCTCCACTTT.

The rearrangement joins TRBV5-1 to TRBJ2-5; D possibly corresponds to TRBD2 (6 bases). The CDR3 length is 14 residues. V was clipped by 0 bases and J by 2 bases, with 8 bases between them. The V gene's germline CDR1 is SGHRS and CDR2 YFSETQ. CDR3 sequence (DNA): TGCGCCAGCAGCTTGGTGGGGGGTCAAGAGACCCAGTACTTC. This codes for CASSLVGGQETQYF.

The chain employs TRBV29-1 and TRBJ1-3; D gene uncertain. The CDR3 is 13 amino acids. Germline loops: CDR1 SQVTM, CDR2 ANQGSEA. Trimming took off 7 bases at V and 4 bases at J, with 14 bases between the two ends. The CDR3, as DNA: TGCAGCGCCCGCAAGCGGGAGGGAAACACCATATATTTT. Residues: CSARKREGNTIYF.

The chain combines TRBV9 with TRBJ1-2; 10 nucleotides match TRBD1. The CDR3 is made up of 15 amino acids. Germline CDR1 reads SGDLS; CDR2 reads YYNGEE. The ends lost 0 bases at V and 7 bases at J; junction bases unmatched: 6. The CDR3 region has the DNA TGTGCCAGCAGCGTAGAGGGGGGACAGGGGTTTGGCTACACCTTC. Translated, it gives CASSVEGGQGFGYTF.

This chain joins TRBV5-4 and TRBJ2-7; no firm D call. The V gene lost 0 bases and the J gene lost 4 bases, with 8 bases spanning the gap. The CDR3 has 13 residues. Germline V gene lookup returns CDR1 SGHNT and CDR2 YYREEE (reference sequence). The CDR3 loop reads CASSLGPEYEQYF. The CDR3 coding sequence is TGTGCCAGCAGCTTGGGGCCGGAGTACGAGCAGTACTTC.

The gene calls are TRBV19 and TRBJ1-2; 7 nucleotides match TRBD1. The CDR3 loop spans 16 amino acids. Germline CDR1 and CDR2: LNHDA and SQIVND (reference sequence). J was trimmed by 0 bases and V by 2 bases; bases with no gene match: 6. As DNA, the CDR3 is TGTGCCAGTAGTATAAATCCGGGACAGCCTAACTATGGCTACACCTTC. It codes for CASSINPGQPNYGYTF.

The J gene is TRBJ1-4, the V gene TRBV4-3; TRBD1 might be the D (5 bases). The CDR3 sequence is 14 residues long. The V end lost 1 base, the J end lost 4 bases, and 7 bases lay between the germline ends. Germline V gives CDR1 LGHNA, CDR2 YSLEER. The CDR3 is CASSQGDFNEKLFF. CDR3 nucleotides: TGCGCCAGCAGCCAAGGGGACTTTAATGAAAAACTGTTTTTT.